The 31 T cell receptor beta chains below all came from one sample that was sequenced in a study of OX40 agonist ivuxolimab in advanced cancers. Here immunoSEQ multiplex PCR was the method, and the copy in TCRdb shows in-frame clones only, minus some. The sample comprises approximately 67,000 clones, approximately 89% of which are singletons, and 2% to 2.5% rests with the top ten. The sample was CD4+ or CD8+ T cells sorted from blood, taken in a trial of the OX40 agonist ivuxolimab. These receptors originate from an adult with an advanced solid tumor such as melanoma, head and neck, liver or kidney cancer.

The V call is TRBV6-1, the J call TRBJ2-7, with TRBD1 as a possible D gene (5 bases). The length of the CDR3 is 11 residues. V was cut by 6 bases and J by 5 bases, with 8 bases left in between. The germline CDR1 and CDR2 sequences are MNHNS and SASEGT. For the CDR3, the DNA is TGTGCCAGCAGCCTCAGGGACGAGCAGTACTTC. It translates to CASSLRDEQYF.

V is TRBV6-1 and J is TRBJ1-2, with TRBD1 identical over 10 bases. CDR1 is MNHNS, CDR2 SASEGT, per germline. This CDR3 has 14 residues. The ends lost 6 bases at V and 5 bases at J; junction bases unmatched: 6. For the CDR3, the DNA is TGTGCCAGCAGGACGACAGGGGGCAGTTATGGCTACACCTTC. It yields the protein CASRTTGGSYGYTF.

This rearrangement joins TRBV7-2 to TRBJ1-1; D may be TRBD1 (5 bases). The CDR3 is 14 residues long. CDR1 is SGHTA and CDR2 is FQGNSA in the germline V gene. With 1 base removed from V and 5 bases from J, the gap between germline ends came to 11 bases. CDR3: CASSLGGRVTEAFF. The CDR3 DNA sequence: TGTGCCAGCAGCTTAGGGGGCCGCGTGACTGAAGCTTTCTTT.

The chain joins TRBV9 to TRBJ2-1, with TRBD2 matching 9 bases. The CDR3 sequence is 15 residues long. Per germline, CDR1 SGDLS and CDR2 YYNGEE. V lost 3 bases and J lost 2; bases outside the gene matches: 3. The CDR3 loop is CASSGRLAAYNEQFF. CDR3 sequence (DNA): TGTGCCAGCAGCGGCAGACTAGCGGCCTACAATGAGCAGTTCTTC.

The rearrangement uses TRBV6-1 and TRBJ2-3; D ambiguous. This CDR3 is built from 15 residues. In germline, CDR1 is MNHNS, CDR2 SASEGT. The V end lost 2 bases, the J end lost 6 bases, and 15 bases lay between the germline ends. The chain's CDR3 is CASSEMAEVVDTQYF. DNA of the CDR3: TGTGCCAGCAGTGAAATGGCTGAGGTGGTGGATACGCAGTATTTT.

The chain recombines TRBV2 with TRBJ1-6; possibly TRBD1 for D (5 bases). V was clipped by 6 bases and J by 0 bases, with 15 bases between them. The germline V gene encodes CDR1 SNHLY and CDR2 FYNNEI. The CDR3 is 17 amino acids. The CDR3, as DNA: TGTGCCAGCAGGCAGGGCGCGCTACGCTCCTATAATTCACCCCTCCACTTT. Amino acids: CASRQGALRSYNSPLHF.

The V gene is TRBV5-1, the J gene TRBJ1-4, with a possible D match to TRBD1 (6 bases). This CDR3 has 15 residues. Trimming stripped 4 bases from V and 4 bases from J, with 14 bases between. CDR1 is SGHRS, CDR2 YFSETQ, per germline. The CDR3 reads CASSPKGGFNEKLFF. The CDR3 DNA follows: TGCGCCAGCAGCCCCAAAGGGGGATTTAATGAAAAACTGTTTTTT. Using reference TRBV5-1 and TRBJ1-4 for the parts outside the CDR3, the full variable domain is KAGVTQTPRYLIKTRGQQVTLSCSPISGHRSVSWYQQTPGQGLQFLFEYFSETQRNKGNFPGRFSGRQFSNSRSEMNVSTLELGDSALYLCASSPKGGFNEKLFFGSGTQLSVL.

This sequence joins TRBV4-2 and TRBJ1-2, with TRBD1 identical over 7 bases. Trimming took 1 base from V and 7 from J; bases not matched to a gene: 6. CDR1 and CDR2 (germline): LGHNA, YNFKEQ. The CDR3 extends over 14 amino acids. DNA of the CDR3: TGTGCCAGCAGCCAAGGCCGGACAGGCGGTGGCTACACCTTC. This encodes CASSQGRTGGGYTF.

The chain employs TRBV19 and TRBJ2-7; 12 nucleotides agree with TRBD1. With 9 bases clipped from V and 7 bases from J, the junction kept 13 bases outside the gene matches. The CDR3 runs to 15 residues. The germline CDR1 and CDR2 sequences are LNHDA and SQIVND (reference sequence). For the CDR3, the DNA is TGTGCCAGCAGATCCTTCGGGACAGGGGGCTGGGAGCAGTACTTC. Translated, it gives CASRSFGTGGWEQYF.

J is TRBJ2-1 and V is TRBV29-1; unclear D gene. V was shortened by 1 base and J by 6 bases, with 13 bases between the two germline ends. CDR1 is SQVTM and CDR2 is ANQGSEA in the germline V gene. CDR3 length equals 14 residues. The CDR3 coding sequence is TGCAGCGTTGAAGGGCGACTCCGACTCAATGAGCAGTTCTTC. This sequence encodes CSVEGRLRLNEQFF.

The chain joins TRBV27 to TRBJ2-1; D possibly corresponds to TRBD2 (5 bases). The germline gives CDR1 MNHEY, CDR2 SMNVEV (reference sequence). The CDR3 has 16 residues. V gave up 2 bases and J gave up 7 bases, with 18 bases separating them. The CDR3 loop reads CASSLRYLASDNEQFF. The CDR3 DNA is TGTGCCAGCAGTTTAAGGTATCTAGCTTCAGATAATGAGCAGTTCTTC.

CDR3 sequence: CAIMGQGDTEAFF. The CDR3 DNA reads as TGTGCCATCATGGGACAGGGTGATACTGAAGCTTTCTTT. The chain has TRBV10-3 and TRBJ1-1, with TRBD1 identical over 9 bases. The CDR3 has 13 residues. V gave up 7 bases and J gave up 5 bases; unmatched junction bases: 5. From germline, CDR1 is ENHRY and CDR2 SYGVKD.

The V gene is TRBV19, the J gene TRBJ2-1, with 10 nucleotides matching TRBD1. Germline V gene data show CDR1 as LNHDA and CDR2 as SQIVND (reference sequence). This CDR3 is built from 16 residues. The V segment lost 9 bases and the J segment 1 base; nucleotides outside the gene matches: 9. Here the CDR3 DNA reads TGTGCCAGCCAAAGACAGGGGGCGAGGTCCTACAATGAGCAGTTCTTC. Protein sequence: CASQRQGARSYNEQFF.

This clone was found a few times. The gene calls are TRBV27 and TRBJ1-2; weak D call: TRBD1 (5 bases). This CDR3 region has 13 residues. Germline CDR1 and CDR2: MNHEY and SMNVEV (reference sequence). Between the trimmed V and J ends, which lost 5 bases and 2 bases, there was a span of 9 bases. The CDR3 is CASSAQENYGYTF. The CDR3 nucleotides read TGTGCCAGCAGTGCACAGGAGAACTATGGCTACACCTTC.

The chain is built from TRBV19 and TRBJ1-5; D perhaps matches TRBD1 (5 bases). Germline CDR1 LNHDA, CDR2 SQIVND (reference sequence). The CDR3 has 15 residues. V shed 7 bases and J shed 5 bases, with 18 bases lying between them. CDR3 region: CASTPFRDRYQPQHF. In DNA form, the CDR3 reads TGTGCCAGTACCCCCTTTCGGGACCGTTATCAGCCCCAGCATTTT.

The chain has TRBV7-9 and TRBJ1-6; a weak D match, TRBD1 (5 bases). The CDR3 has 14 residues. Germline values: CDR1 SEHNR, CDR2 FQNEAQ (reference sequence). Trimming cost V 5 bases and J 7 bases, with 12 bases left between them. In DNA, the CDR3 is TGTGCCAGCAGCCGGGACTCCGAAAATTCACCCCTCCACTTT. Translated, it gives CASSRDSENSPLHF.

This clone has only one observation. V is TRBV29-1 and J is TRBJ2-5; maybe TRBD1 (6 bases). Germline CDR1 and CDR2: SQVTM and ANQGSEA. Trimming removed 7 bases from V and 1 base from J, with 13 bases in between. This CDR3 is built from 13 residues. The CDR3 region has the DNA TGCAGCGCTACAGGGTCGAGCCAAGAGACCCAGTACTTC. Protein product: CSATGSSQETQYF.

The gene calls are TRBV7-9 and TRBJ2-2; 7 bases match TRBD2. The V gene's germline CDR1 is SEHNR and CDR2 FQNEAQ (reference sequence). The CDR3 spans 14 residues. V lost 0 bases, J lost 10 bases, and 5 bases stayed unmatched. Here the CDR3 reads CASSLAGGPQELFF. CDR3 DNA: TGTGCCAGCAGCTTAGCGGGAGGGCCTCAGGAGCTGTTTTTT.

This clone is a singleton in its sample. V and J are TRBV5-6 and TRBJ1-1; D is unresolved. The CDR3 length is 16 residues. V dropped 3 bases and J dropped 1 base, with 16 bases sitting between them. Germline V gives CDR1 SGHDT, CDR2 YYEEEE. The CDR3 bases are TGTGCCAGCAGCTCCCTGTCCGGGCCCTCGAACACTGAAGCTTTCTTT. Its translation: CASSSLSGPSNTEAFF.

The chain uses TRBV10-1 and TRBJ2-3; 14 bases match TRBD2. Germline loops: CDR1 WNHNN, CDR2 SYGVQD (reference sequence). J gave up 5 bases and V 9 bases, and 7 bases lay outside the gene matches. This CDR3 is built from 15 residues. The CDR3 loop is CARNGLAGGVDTQYF. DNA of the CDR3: TGCGCCAGGAATGGACTAGCGGGAGGTGTAGATACGCAGTATTTT.

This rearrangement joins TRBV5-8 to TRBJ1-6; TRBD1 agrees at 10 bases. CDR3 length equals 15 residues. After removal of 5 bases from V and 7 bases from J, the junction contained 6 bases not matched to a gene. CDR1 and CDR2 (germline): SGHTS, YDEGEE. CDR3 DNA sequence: TGTGCCAGCAGACTGAGACAGGGGGCGAATTCACCCCTCCACTTT. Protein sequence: CASRLRQGANSPLHF. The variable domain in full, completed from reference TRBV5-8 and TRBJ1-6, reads EAGVTQSPTHLIKTRGQQATLRCSPISGHTSVYWYQQALGLGLQFLLWYDEGEERNRGNFPPRFSGRQFPNYSSELNVNALELEDSALYLCASRLRQGANSPLHFGNGTRLTVT.

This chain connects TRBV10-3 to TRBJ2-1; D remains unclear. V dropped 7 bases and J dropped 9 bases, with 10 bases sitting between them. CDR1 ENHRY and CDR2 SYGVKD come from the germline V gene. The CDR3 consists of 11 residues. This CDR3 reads CAITRDTEQFF. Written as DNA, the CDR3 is TGTGCCATCACTCGCGATACTGAGCAGTTCTTC.

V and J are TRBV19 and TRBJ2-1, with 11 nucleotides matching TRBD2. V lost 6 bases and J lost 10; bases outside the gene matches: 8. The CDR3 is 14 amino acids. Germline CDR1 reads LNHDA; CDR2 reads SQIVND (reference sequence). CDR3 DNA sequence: TGTGCCAGTAGAACTAGCGGGAGAAAGGAAGAGCAGTTCTTC. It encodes CASRTSGRKEEQFF.

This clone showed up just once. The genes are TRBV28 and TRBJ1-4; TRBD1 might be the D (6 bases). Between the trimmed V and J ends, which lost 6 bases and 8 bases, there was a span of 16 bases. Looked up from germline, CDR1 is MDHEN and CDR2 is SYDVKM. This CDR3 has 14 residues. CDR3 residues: CASSLAGGREKLFF. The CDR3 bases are TGTGCCAGCAGCTTAGCGGGGGGCAGAGAAAAACTGTTTTTT.

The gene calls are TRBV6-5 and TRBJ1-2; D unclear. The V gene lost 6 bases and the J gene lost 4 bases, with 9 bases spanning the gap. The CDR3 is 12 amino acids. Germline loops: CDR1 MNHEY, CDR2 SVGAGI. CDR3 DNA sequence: TGTGCCAGCAGCCCGGGATCCTATGGCTACACCTTC. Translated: CASSPGSYGYTF.

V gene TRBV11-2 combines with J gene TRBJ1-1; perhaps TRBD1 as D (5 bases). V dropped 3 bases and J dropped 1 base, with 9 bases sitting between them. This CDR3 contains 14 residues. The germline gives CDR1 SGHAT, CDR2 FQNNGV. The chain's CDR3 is CASSLGHGNTEAFF. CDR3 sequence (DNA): TGTGCCAGCAGCTTGGGGCACGGGAACACTGAAGCTTTCTTT. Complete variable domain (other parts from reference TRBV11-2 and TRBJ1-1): EAGVAQSPRYKIIEKRQSVAFWCNPISGHATLYWYQQILGQGPKLLIQFQNNGVVDDSQLPKDRFSAERLKGVDSTLKIQPAKLEDSAVYLCASSLGHGNTEAFFGQGTRLTVV.

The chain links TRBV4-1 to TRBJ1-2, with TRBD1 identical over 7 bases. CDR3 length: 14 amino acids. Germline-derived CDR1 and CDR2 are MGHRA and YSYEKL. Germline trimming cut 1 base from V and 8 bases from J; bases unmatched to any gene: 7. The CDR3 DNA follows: TGCGCCAGCAGCCAAGTGAACAGGGGTGGAGGCTACACCTTC. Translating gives CASSQVNRGGGYTF.

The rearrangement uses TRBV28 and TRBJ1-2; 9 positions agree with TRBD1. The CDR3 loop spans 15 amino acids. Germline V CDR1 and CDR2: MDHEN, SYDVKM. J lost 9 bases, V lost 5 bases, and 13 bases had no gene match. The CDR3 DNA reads TGTGCCAGCAGTCCCTCACTAAGGACAGGGGTTAGCTACACCTTC. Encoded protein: CASSPSLRTGVSYTF.

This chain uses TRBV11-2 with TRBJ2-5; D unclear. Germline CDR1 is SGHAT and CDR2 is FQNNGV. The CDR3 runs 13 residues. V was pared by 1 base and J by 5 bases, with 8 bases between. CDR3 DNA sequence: TGTGCCAGCAGCTTAGTATCGTGGGAGACCCAGTACTTC. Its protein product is CASSLVSWETQYF.

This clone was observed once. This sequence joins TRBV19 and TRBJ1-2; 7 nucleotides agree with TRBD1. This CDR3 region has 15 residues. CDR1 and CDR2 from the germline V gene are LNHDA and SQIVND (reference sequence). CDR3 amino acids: CAQGGRESPNYGYTF. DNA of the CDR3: TGTGCGCAAGGGGGCAGGGAAAGTCCTAACTATGGCTACACCTTC.

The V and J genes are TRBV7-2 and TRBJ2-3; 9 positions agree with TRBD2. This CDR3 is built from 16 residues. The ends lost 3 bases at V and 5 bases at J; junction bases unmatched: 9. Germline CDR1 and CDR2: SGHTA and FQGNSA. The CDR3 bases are TGTGCCAGCAGCTTGGCTAGCGGGGTCTGGGGAGATACGCAGTATTTT. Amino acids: CASSLASGVWGDTQYF.